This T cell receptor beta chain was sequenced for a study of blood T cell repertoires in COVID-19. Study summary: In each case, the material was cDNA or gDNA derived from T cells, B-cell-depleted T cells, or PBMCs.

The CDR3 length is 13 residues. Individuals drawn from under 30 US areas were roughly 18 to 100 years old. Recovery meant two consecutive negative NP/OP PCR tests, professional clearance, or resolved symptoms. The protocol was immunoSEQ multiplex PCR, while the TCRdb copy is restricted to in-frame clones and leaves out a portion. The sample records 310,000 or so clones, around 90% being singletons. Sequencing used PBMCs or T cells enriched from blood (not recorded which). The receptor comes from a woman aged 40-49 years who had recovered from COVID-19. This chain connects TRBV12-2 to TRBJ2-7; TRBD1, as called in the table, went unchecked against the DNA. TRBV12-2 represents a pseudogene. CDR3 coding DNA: TGTGCAAGTCGCCTTGGACAGCCTTACGAGCAGTACTTC. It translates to CASRLGQPYEQYF.